This record covers a single T cell receptor beta chain. Each CDR3 protein is one row after TCRdb ran MiXCR on the reads. The sample shows under 850,000 distinct CDR3 sequences, approximately 40% of them seen only once. This CDR3 has 12 amino acids. Germline CDR1 and CDR2: SGHRS and YFSETQ. V was trimmed by 6 bases and J by 4 bases, leaving 10 bases between them. The data derive from a study of T cell repertoires in cytomegalovirus infection. Overall study: Public TCR beta signatures indicated both CMV infection and matching HLA type.

Source material: PBMCs. This TCR came from a human donor in good health (CMV status not recorded). Some clones in this sample may be carry-over from other donors' samples. The V and J genes are TRBV5-1 and TRBJ2-5, with D maybe TRBD1 (7 bases). The CDR3 nucleotides read TGCGCCAGCACAGGGGGGTCAGAGACCCAGTACTTC. Its translation is CASTGGSETQYF. The complete variable domain, with remaining parts taken from reference TRBV5-1 and TRBJ2-5, reads KAGVTQTPRYLIKTRGQQVTLSCSPISGHRSVSWYQQTPGQGLQFLFEYFSETQRNKGNFPGRFSGRQFSNSRSEMNVSTLELGDSALYLCASTGGSETQYFGPGTRLLVL.